The clone carrying this T cell receptor (beta chain) appeared a few times. Its antigen is still unknown. The sample belongs to a study of T cells after yellow fever vaccination. About the research overall: Where fractions had low cell numbers, libraries were prepared from them with the SMART-Seq v4 Ultra Low Input RNA kit. Study outcomes and limitations: The secondary response was weaker but peaked faster, day 5 versus 15. Booster sampling recovered most clones from primary vaccination (96% CD4, just over 85% CD8).

The study made its TCR cDNA through 5'RACE template switching. That step introduced a universal primer site along with UMIs. TCRdb re-analysed the 5' RACE reads in MiXCR, keeping a single row per CDR3 protein. This sample yields 450,000 to 550,000 distinct CDR3 sequences, of which 21% are seen a single time; about 17% belongs to the top ten. This clonotype was sampled from a man between 18 and 29 years old who received the YFV17D yellow fever vaccine. This sample comprised PBMCs, obtained roughly 20 days after the first yellow fever vaccination.

This chain's CDR3 is CASSPAGQGHRAQYF. CDR3 nucleotides: TGTGCCAGCAGCCCCGCGGGACAGGGCCATAGGGCCCAGTACTTC. The chain recombines TRBV5-5 with TRBJ2-5; 9 nucleotides match TRBD1. This CDR3 has 15 amino acids. The junction had 13 bases not matched to a gene; V was cut back by 4 bases and J by 9 bases. Looked up from germline, CDR1 is SGHKS and CDR2 is YYEKEE (reference sequence).